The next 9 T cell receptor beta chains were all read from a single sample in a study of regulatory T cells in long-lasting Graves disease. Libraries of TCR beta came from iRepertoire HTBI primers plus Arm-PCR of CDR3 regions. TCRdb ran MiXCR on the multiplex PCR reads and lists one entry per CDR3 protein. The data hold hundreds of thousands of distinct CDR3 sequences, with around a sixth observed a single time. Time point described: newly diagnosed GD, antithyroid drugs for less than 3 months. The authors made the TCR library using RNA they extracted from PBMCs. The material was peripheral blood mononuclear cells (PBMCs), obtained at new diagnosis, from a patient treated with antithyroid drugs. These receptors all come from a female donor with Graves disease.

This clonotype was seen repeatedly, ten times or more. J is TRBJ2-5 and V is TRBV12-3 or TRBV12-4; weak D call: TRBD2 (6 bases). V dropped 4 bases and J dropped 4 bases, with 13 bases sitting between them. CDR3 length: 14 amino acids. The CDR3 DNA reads TGTGCCAGCAGTTATTCGGGACTTATAGAGACCCAGTACTTC. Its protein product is CASSYSGLIETQYF.

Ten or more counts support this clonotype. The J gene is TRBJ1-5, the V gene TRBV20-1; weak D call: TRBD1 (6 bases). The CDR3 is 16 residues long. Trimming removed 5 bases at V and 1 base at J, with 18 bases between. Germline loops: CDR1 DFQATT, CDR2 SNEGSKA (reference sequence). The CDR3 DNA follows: TGCAGTGCTCCGAGCTGGGGGGCCGGGAGCAATCAGCCCCAGCATTTT. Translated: CSAPSWGAGSNQPQHF.

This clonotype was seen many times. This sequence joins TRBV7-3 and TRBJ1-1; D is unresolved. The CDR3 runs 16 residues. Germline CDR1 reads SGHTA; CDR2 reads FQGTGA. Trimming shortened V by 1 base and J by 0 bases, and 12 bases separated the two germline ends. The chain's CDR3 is CASSLKWSRLNTEAFF. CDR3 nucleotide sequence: TGTGCCAGCAGCTTAAAATGGTCCAGATTGAACACTGAAGCTTTCTTT.

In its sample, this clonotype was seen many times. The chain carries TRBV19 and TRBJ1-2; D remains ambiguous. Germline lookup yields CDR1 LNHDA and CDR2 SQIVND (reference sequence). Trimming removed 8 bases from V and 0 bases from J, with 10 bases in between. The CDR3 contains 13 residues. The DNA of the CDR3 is TGTGCCAGTGAGGCAGCCTCTAACTATGGCTACACCTTC. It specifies CASEAASNYGYTF. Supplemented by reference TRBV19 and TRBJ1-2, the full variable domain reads DGGITQSPKYLFRKEGQNVTLSCEQNLNHDAMYWYRQDPGQGLRLIYYSQIVNDFQKGDIAEGYSVSREKKESFPLTVTSAQKNPTAFYLCASEAASNYGYTFGSGTRLTVV.

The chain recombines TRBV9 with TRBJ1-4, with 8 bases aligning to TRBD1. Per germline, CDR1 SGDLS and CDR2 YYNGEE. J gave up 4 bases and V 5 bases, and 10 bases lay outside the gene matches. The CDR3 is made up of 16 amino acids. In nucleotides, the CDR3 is TGTGCCAGCAGTCGACTTGGACAGGGAGGTAATGAAAAACTGTTTTTT. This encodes CASSRLGQGGNEKLFF.

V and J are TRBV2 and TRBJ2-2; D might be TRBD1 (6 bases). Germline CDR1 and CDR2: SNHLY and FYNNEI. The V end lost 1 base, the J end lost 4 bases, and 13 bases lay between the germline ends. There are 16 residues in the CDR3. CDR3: CASSEGSHRATGELFF. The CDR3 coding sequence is TGTGCCAGCAGTGAAGGGAGTCACAGGGCCACCGGGGAGCTGTTTTTT.

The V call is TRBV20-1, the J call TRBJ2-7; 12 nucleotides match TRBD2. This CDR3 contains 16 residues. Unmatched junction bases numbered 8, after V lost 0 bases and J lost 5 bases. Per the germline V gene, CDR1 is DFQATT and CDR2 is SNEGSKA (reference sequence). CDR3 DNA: TGCAGTGCTAGAGATCACAGGACTAGCGGGACAGACGAGCAGTACTTC. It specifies CSARDHRTSGTDEQYF.

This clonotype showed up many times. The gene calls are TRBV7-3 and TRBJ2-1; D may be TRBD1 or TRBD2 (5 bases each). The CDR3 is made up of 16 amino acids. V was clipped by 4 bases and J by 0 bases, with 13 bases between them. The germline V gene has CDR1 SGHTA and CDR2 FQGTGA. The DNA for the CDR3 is TGTGCCAGCAGCTCCCGGGGCTACAGCTCCTACAATGAGCAGTTCTTC. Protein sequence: CASSSRGYSSYNEQFF.

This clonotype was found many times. CDR3 residues: CASSNIALDVRQETQYF. CDR3 DNA sequence: TGTGCCAGCAGTAACATTGCCTTGGACGTCCGCCAAGAGACCCAGTACTTC. The chain recombines TRBV2 with TRBJ2-5; D uncertain. The CDR3 has 17 amino acids. The V gene's germline CDR1 is SNHLY and CDR2 FYNNEI. Trimming removed 5 bases from V and 1 base from J, with 20 bases in between.